The entry below gives a single TCR beta chain sequence along with its context. The data were taken from a study of blood T cell repertoires in COVID-19. Study in general: Samples of COVID-19 (acute and convalescent) were obtained from the United States, Italy and Spain. Nucleic acid was either cDNA or gDNA, and it came from T cells, B-cell-depleted T cells, or PBMCs.

CDR1 and CDR2 (germline): SGHRS, YFSETQ. The CDR3 has 20 residues. The ends lost 2 bases at V and 1 base at J; junction bases unmatched: 17. In the original workflow: Estimation of nucleated cell counts was performed using reference gene primer amplification. Here immunoSEQ multiplex PCR was the method, and the copy in TCRdb shows in-frame clones only, minus some. The V and J calls and the clone size are those of that table, but D and trimming were determined from the DNA. The profile shows about 170,000 clones, just under 95% of them singletons. V and J are TRBV5-1 and TRBJ1-5, with TRBD1 matching over 8 bases. The sequence derives from a woman in her forties or fifties with acute or convalescent COVID-19. The sample consisted of peripheral blood. The CDR3 sequence is CASSLRTGKEPMRSNQPQHF. In DNA, the CDR3 is TGCGCCAGCAGCTTACGGACAGGGAAAGAACCCATGAGGAGCAATCAGCCCCAGCATTTT.